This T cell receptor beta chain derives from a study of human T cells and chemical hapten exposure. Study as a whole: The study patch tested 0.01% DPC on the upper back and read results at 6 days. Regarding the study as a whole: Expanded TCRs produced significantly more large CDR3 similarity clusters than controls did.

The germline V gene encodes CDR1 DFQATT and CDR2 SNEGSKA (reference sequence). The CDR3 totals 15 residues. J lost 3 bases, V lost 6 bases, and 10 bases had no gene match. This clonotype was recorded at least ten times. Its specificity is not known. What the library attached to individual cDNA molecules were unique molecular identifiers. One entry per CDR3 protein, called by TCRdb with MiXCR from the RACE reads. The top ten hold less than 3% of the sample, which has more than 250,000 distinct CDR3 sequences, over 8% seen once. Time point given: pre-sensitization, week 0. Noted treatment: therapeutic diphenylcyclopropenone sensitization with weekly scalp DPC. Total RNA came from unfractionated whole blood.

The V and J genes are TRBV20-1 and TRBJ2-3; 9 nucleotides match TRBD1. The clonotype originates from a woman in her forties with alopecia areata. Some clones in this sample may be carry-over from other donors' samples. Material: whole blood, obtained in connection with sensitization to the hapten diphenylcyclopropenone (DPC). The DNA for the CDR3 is TGCAGTGCCCCGCGGCGGACAGGGGTGACAGATACGCAGTATTTT. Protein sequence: CSAPRRTGVTDTQYF.